The 23 T cell receptor beta chains listed next were all sequenced from one sample in a study of PD-L1 blockade in urothelial cancer. The repertoire was sequenced with immunoSEQ multiplex PCR; TCRdb's copy has only in-frame clones and lacks some. The sample shows just over 35,000 clones, around 34% of them seen only once. The sample here was tumor tissue, taken before atezolizumab (anti-PD-L1) treatment. Source of these receptors: a man aged 55 to 70 with urothelial cancer.

This clone was observed a handful of times. The chain has TRBV6-8 and TRBJ1-5; D is unresolved. Trimming removed 0 bases at V and 14 bases at J, with 11 bases between. The germline V gene has CDR1 MNHGY and CDR2 SAAAGT. CDR3 length equals 12 residues. CDR3 DNA: TGTGCCAGCAGTTACTCAGGTCGGCCGGAGCATTTT. Residues: CASSYSGRPEHF.

This chain joins TRBV19 and TRBJ2-5; TRBD1 matches 8 bases. Germline trimming cut 3 bases from V and 5 bases from J; bases unmatched to any gene: 8. CDR1 LNHDA and CDR2 SQIVND come from the germline V gene (reference sequence). This CDR3 has 15 amino acids. The CDR3 DNA sequence: TGTGCCAGTAGTATGATGGGACAGGTAGGCGAGACCCAGTACTTC. Translated, it gives CASSMMGQVGETQYF.

The sample holds many counts of this clone. The sample carries other DNA sequences with the same CDR3. V usage is TRBV11-3 and J usage is TRBJ2-3, with D perhaps given as TRBD1 or TRBD2 (6 bases each). Per the germline V gene, CDR1 is SGHNT and CDR2 is YENEEA. V dropped 5 bases and J dropped 2 bases, with 14 bases sitting between them. The CDR3 runs 15 residues. CDR3 loop: CASSGWGRDTDTQYF. DNA for the CDR3: TGTGCCAGCAGCGGATGGGGGCGGGACACAGATACGCAGTATTTT. The entire variable domain, with the rest obtained from reference TRBV11-3 and TRBJ2-3, is as follows: EAGVVQSPRYKIIEKKQPVAFWCNPISGHNTLYWYLQNLGQGPELLIRYENEEAVDDSQLPKDRFSAERLKGVDSTLKIQPAELGDSAVYLCASSGWGRDTDTQYFGPGTRLTVL.

This clone has only a few counts. V gene TRBV15 combines with J gene TRBJ2-3; D perhaps matches TRBD1 (5 bases). The germline V gene encodes CDR1 LNHNV and CDR2 YYDKDF (reference sequence). V shed 0 bases and J shed 0 bases, with 7 bases lying between them. This CDR3 has 15 amino acids. The DNA for the CDR3 is TGTGCCACCAGCAGAGAGCCAGGGAGCACAGATACGCAGTATTTT. Translated, it gives CATSREPGSTDTQYF.

The chain carries TRBV6-8 and TRBJ2-5; D might be TRBD1 (6 bases). The CDR3 covers 13 residues. V was pared by 4 bases and J by 5 bases, with 11 bases between. The germline gives CDR1 MNHGY, CDR2 SAAAGT. The CDR3 region has the DNA TGTGCCAGCAGTTTTTTAGGGGGTGAGACCCAGTACTTC. Its protein product is CASSFLGGETQYF.

The CDR3 coding sequence is TGCGCCAGCAGCCAAGACTGGCCCAGGGGAGTTGAGACCCAGTACTTC. Its protein is CASSQDWPRGVETQYF. The chain couples TRBV1 to TRBJ2-5; TRBD1, the table's D call, lacks a check against the DNA. TRBV1 is recorded as a pseudogene. This CDR3 has 16 amino acids.

Only a few counts were recorded for this clone. V gene TRBV11-3 combines with J gene TRBJ1-3; TRBD1 aligns across 9 bases. Germline V gives CDR1 SGHNT, CDR2 YENEEA. V dropped 4 bases and J dropped 0; count of bases not matched to a gene: 7. The CDR3 covers 17 residues. The CDR3 protein is CASSSRGQGLSGNTIYF. CDR3 in DNA: TGTGCCAGCAGCTCCCGGGGACAGGGACTCTCTGGAAACACCATATATTTT.

The rearrangement links TRBV28 to TRBJ2-6, with D tentatively TRBD1 or TRBD2 (5 bases each). Germline V lookup: CDR1 MDHEN, CDR2 SYDVKM. The V and J ends lost 7 bases and 0 bases respectively, with 13 bases between them. This CDR3 has 16 residues. CDR3 in DNA: TGTGCCAGCACCCTAACGGGGCGCTCTGGGGCCAACGTCCTGACTTTC. Residues: CASTLTGRSGANVLTF.

This clone was counted at least ten times. CDR3 sequence (DNA): TGCGCCAGCAGCCTTCAAGGTCGGGGGGCGCAGGGCTACACCTTC. It codes for CASSLQGRGAQGYTF. V gene TRBV1 combines with J gene TRBJ1-2. TRBV1 is a pseudogene segment. The CDR3 length is 15 residues.

The genes are TRBV19 and TRBJ2-1; 8 bases are shared with TRBD1. Germline V gene data show CDR1 as LNHDA and CDR2 as SQIVND (reference sequence). Germline trimming cut 3 bases from V and 5 bases from J; bases unmatched to any gene: 15. The CDR3 runs to 18 residues. CDR3 nucleotide sequence: TGTGCCAGTAGTATGTATAGGGTCGGACAGGGTGCGGACAATGAGCAGTTCTTC. Translated: CASSMYRVGQGADNEQFF.

This clone has a count of ten or more. V usage is TRBV6-8 and J usage is TRBJ2-2; TRBD1 matches at 7 bases. The CDR3 consists of 17 residues. The germline V gene has CDR1 MNHGY and CDR2 SAAAGT. The junction had 13 bases not matched to a gene; V was cut back by 8 bases and J by 1 base. Here the CDR3 reads CASGSGQDERNTGELFF. The CDR3 coding sequence is TGTGCCAGCGGCAGTGGACAGGACGAAAGGAACACCGGGGAGCTGTTTTTT.

This clone was counted only a few times. The rearrangement links TRBV28 to TRBJ1-1; the match to TRBD1 covers 8 bases. The CDR3 length is 15 residues. The J segment lost 0 bases and the V segment lost 3 bases, leaving 3 bases of the junction unmatched. CDR1 and CDR2 (germline): MDHEN, SYDVKM. The CDR3 spells CASSFSGGLNTEAFF. The CDR3 DNA reads as TGTGCCAGCAGTTTTTCAGGGGGCCTGAACACTGAAGCTTTCTTT.

The chain joins TRBV10-2 to TRBJ2-1; D is possibly TRBD1 or TRBD2 (5 bases each). This CDR3 has 14 residues. Germline V gives CDR1 WSHSY, CDR2 SAAADI. Trimming removed 6 bases at V and 4 bases at J, with 13 bases between. The chain's CDR3 is CASSSGSPYNEQFF. DNA for the CDR3: TGCGCCAGCAGCTCAGGGAGCCCTTACAATGAGCAGTTCTTC.

The sample holds many counts of this clone. The gene calls are TRBV6-8 and TRBJ1-4; D gene ambiguous. Between the trimmed V and J ends, which lost 6 bases and 7 bases, there was a span of 12 bases. The germline V gene has CDR1 MNHGY and CDR2 SAAAGT. This CDR3 has 13 amino acids. The CDR3, as DNA: TGTGCCAGCAGCACAGTAATGGCTGAAAAACTGTTTTTT. Protein sequence: CASSTVMAEKLFF.

This chain links TRBV19 with TRBJ1-3, with D hard to call. In germline, CDR1 is LNHDA, CDR2 SQIVND (reference sequence). This CDR3 comprises 15 residues. Trimming removed 1 base at V and 1 base at J, with 8 bases between. DNA of the CDR3: TGTGCCAGTAGTATAGGGGCAGCTTCTGGAAACACCATATATTTT. It translates to CASSIGAASGNTIYF. Complete variable domain (other parts from reference TRBV19 and TRBJ1-3): DGGITQSPKYLFRKEGQNVTLSCEQNLNHDAMYWYRQDPGQGLRLIYYSQIVNDFQKGDIAEGYSVSREKKESFPLTVTSAQKNPTAFYLCASSIGAASGNTIYFGEGSWLTVV.

CDR3: CASSGQVGGTYNEQFF. The DNA for the CDR3 is TGTGCCAGCTCGGGGCAGGTGGGGGGGACCTACAATGAGCAGTTCTTC. This rearrangement joins TRBV6-8 to TRBJ2-1, with 7 bases aligning to TRBD2. Germline CDR1 MNHGY, CDR2 SAAAGT. The V and J ends lost 8 bases and 2 bases, in that order; junction bases with no gene match: 12. The CDR3 contains 16 residues.

This chain joins TRBV11-3 and TRBJ1-2; D call uncertain. Trimming cost V 1 base and J 3 bases, with 12 bases left between them. The CDR3 length is 15 residues. The germline V gene encodes CDR1 SGHNT and CDR2 YENEEA. CDR3 bases: TGTGCCAGCAGCTTAGTGTTCTCGGCAGACTATGGCTACACCTTC. Encoded protein: CASSLVFSADYGYTF.

This chain uses TRBV19 with TRBJ2-2; 8 nucleotides align to TRBD1. With V trimmed by 6 bases and J by 0 bases, 6 bases remained unmatched. The CDR3 contains 16 residues. Per germline, CDR1 LNHDA and CDR2 SQIVND (reference sequence). CDR3 DNA: TGTGCCAGTAGCCCCTCAGGGGGCCCGAACACCGGGGAGCTGTTTTTT. This translates into CASSPSGGPNTGELFF.

This clone appeared many times. The chain uses TRBV28 and TRBJ1-2, with a weak D call TRBD1 (6 bases). Trimming removed 5 bases at V and 8 bases at J, with 15 bases between. CDR3 length: 13 residues. The germline V gene has CDR1 MDHEN and CDR2 SYDVKM. The CDR3 sequence is CASSGAQGHGYTF. The CDR3 coding sequence is TGTGCCAGCAGTGGAGCCCAGGGGCACGGCTACACCTTC.

The V call is TRBV6-7, the J call TRBJ2-5, with D perhaps TRBD2 (5 bases). TRBV6-7 is flagged as an ORF with uncertain function. This CDR3 has 13 amino acids. V lost 7 bases to trimming and J lost 5 bases, with 14 bases between them. The CDR3 DNA follows: TGTGCCAGCAATCGAGGGCAGGTTGAGACCCAGTACTTC. Protein sequence: CASNRGQVETQYF.

The V call is TRBV10-1, the J call TRBJ2-1; 9 bases line up with TRBD2. Trimming removed 0 bases from V and 8 bases from J; junction bases left unmatched: 5. Germline V gene lookup returns CDR1 WNHNN and CDR2 SYGVQD (reference sequence). The CDR3 runs to 15 residues. CDR3 residues: CASSESGLAGDEQFF. CDR3 DNA: TGCGCCAGCAGTGAGTCGGGACTAGCAGGCGATGAGCAGTTCTTC.

This sequence joins TRBV6-8 and TRBJ2-7; 8 bases are shared with TRBD1. The CDR3 is 14 residues long. Germline CDR1 is MNHGY and CDR2 is SAAAGT. The J segment lost 1 base and the V segment lost 2 bases, leaving 1 base of the junction unmatched. In nucleotides, the CDR3 is TGTGCCAGCAGTTACCGGACAGGGTCCTACGAGCAGTACTTC. Translated: CASSYRTGSYEQYF.

The chain is built from TRBV5-1 and TRBJ2-3; D gene uncertain. This CDR3 has 15 amino acids. Germline CDR1 and CDR2: SGHRS and YFSETQ. The V end lost 0 bases, the J end lost 2 bases, and 10 bases lay between the germline ends. The CDR3 sequence: CASSLDGSNTDTQYF. The CDR3 bases are TGCGCCAGCAGCTTGGATGGTTCGAACACAGATACGCAGTATTTT.